These 19 T cell receptor beta chains were sequenced from one sample in a study of T cell responses to AZD1222 COVID-19 vaccine. Sequencing used immunoSEQ multiplex PCR; TCRdb keeps in-frame clones, though not all of them. Here the sample spans around 100,000 clones, roughly 88% being singletons. The sequencing used peripheral blood, collected on day 0 of AZD1222 vaccination. The receptor set was obtained from an adult in good health.

The gene calls are TRBV28 and TRBJ2-2; TRBD2 matches at 7 bases. This CDR3 region has 15 residues. Germline-derived CDR1 and CDR2 are MDHEN and SYDVKM. V shed 6 bases, J shed 1 base, and the junction held 5 bases outside the gene matches. The CDR3 loop reads CASRTASGNTGELFF. The CDR3 DNA follows: TGTGCCAGCAGGACCGCTAGCGGGAACACCGGGGAGCTGTTTTTT.

CDR3 DNA sequence: TGTGCCATCAGTTATGGCGGGAATTCACCCCTCCACTTT. Its protein is CAISYGGNSPLHF. The gene calls are TRBV10-3 and TRBJ1-6; D remains ambiguous. The CDR3 length is 13 residues. Germline V gene data show CDR1 as ENHRY and CDR2 as SYGVKD. V was clipped by 5 bases and J by 7 bases, with 9 bases between them.

In its sample, this clone was seen once. The chain combines TRBV9 with TRBJ1-2; D perhaps matches TRBD1 (5 bases). The CDR3 totals 16 residues. With 4 bases removed from V and 0 bases from J, the gap between germline ends came to 16 bases. Germline loops: CDR1 SGDLS, CDR2 YYNGEE. For the CDR3, the DNA is TGTGCCAGCAGCCTGACCGGGACTCTCTCTAACTATGGCTACACCTTC. This codes for CASSLTGTLSNYGYTF. The full variable domain, with the rest looked up from reference TRBV9 and TRBJ1-2, is DSGVTQTPKHLITATGQRVTLRCSPRSGDLSVYWYQQSLDQGLQFLIQYYNGEERAKGNILERFSAQQFPDLHSELNLSSLELGDSALYFCASSLTGTLSNYGYTFGSGTRLTVV.

The gene calls are TRBV19 and TRBJ1-1; D is undetermined. Trimming took 4 bases from V and 7 from J, leaving 19 bases between them. CDR3 size: 15 residues. Germline V CDR1 and CDR2: LNHDA, SQIVND (reference sequence). CDR3 sequence reads: CASSKDFTGLGEAFF. The DNA for the CDR3 is TGTGCCAGTAGTAAGGATTTTACTGGATTGGGTGAAGCTTTCTTT.

The chain has TRBV15 and TRBJ2-7, with D unclear. Between the trimmed V and J ends, which lost 8 bases and 6 bases, there was a span of 14 bases. Germline CDR1 LNHNV, CDR2 YYDKDF (reference sequence). The CDR3 runs to 12 residues. CDR3 residues: CATSFVGSEQYF. CDR3 bases: TGTGCCACCTCCTTCGTGGGGTCCGAGCAGTACTTC.

The rearrangement joins TRBV7-6 to TRBJ2-1; weak D call: TRBD2 (5 bases). The V gene's germline CDR1 is SGHVS and CDR2 FNYEAQ. The length of the CDR3 is 15 residues. Trimming stripped 1 base from V and 6 bases from J, with 13 bases between. CDR3 coding DNA: TGTGCCAGCAGCTTAGTGGGAGACTACCGCAATGAGCAGTTCTTC. Its translation is CASSLVGDYRNEQFF.

The gene calls are TRBV5-4 and TRBJ1-1, with D uncertain. The germline V and J ends were trimmed by 0 bases and 1 base, with 10 bases remaining between them. The V gene's germline CDR1 is SGHNT and CDR2 YYREEE (reference sequence). This CDR3 is built from 15 residues. The CDR3 protein is CASSLEGGRNTEAFF. The CDR3 coding sequence is TGTGCCAGCAGCTTGGAGGGCGGGAGGAACACTGAAGCTTTCTTT.

The chain couples TRBV5-1 to TRBJ1-2, with D perhaps matching TRBD1 (6 bases). The CDR3 runs 14 residues. Looked up from germline, CDR1 is SGHRS and CDR2 is YFSETQ. Trimming took off 5 bases at V and 4 bases at J, with 15 bases between the two ends. CDR3 DNA: TGCGCCAGCAGTCCCGACAGGAGGCCCTATGGCTACACCTTC. It codes for CASSPDRRPYGYTF.

V is TRBV18 and J is TRBJ2-5; TRBD2 agrees at 7 bases. V shed 5 bases and J 1 base; nucleotides not matched to a gene: 7. This CDR3 region has 15 residues. Germline V gene sequence: CDR1 KGHSH, CDR2 LQKENI. Written as DNA, the CDR3 is TGTGCCAGCTCAAGTCGGCGGGGGACCCAAGAGACCCAGTACTTC. Amino acids: CASSSRRGTQETQYF. Variable domain in full (rest from reference TRBV18 and TRBJ2-5): NAGVMQNPRHLVRRRGQEARLRCSPMKGHSHVYWYRQLPEEGLKFMVYLQKENIIDESGMPKERFSAEFPKEGPSILRIQQVVRGDSAAYFCASSSRRGTQETQYFGPGTRLLVL.

The V and J genes are TRBV10-3 and TRBJ2-7; the match to TRBD1 covers 9 bases. Per the germline V gene, CDR1 is ENHRY and CDR2 is SYGVKD. CDR3 length: 13 residues. V was clipped by 6 bases and J by 2 bases; unmatched bases: 2. The CDR3 loop is CAIRGTGTYEQYF. The CDR3 DNA is TGTGCCATCAGAGGGACAGGGACCTACGAGCAGTACTTC.

Concerning this clone itself: Other DNA variants within this sample encode the same CDR3. V is TRBV2 and J is TRBJ2-7; D uncertain. With 4 bases removed from V and 0 bases from J, the gap between germline ends came to 1 base. The CDR3 contains 11 residues. Per the germline V gene, CDR1 is SNHLY and CDR2 is FYNNEI. CDR3 sequence reads: CASSGSYEQYF. CDR3 sequence (DNA): TGTGCCAGCAGTGGCTCCTACGAGCAGTACTTC.

This clone showed up just a few times. The rearrangement uses TRBV7-9 and TRBJ2-3; 9 nucleotides align to TRBD1. The germline CDR1 and CDR2 sequences are SEHNR and FQNEAQ (reference sequence). The CDR3 is 18 amino acids. Trimming cost V 3 bases and J 1 base; bases outside gene matches: 11. The CDR3 DNA follows: TGTGCCAGCAGCTTGGACAGGGGCGCGGGACTTCGCACAGATACGCAGTATTTT. This translates into CASSLDRGAGLRTDTQYF.

V gene TRBV15 combines with J gene TRBJ2-5, with TRBD2 matching over 8 bases. The CDR3 extends over 14 amino acids. In germline, CDR1 is LNHNV, CDR2 YYDKDF (reference sequence). V shed 5 bases, J shed 2 bases, and the junction held 4 bases outside the gene matches. The CDR3 loop reads CATSPTSGQETQYF. For the CDR3, the DNA is TGTGCCACCAGCCCAACTAGCGGACAAGAGACCCAGTACTTC.

DNA of the CDR3: TGTGCCAGCAGCCAGCGGACTAGCGGGAGGATTGAGCAGTTCTTC. It translates to CASSQRTSGRIEQFF. The rearrangement uses TRBV7-9 and TRBJ2-1; 14 bases are shared with TRBD2. The CDR3 is 15 residues long. Germline V gives CDR1 SEHNR, CDR2 FQNEAQ (reference sequence). With V trimmed by 5 bases and J by 9 bases, 6 bases remained unmatched.

The rearrangement uses TRBV28 and TRBJ2-2, with D perhaps matching TRBD2 (6 bases). Trimming pared 7 bases from V and 6 bases from J, leaving 15 bases between. Germline CDR1 and CDR2: MDHEN and SYDVKM. The CDR3 spans 14 residues. CDR3 sequence: CASTPPGAAGELFF. Written as DNA, the CDR3 is TGTGCCAGCACCCCACCGGGAGCGGCCGGGGAGCTGTTTTTT.

This sequence joins TRBV5-5 and TRBJ1-4; tentatively, D is TRBD1 (6 bases). The V end was cut by 3 bases, the J end by 7 bases, with 13 bases between. CDR1 is SGHKS, CDR2 YYEKEE, per germline (reference sequence). CDR3 length equals 14 residues. This CDR3 is CASSSLQQGEKLFF. The CDR3 DNA sequence: TGTGCCAGCAGCTCCCTGCAACAGGGTGAAAAACTGTTTTTT.

This clone was observed once. V is TRBV11-2 and J is TRBJ2-1, with 7 nucleotides matching TRBD2. The CDR3 spans 13 residues. After removal of 5 bases from V and 12 bases from J, the junction contained 10 bases not matched to a gene. CDR1 SGHAT and CDR2 FQNNGV come from the germline V gene. CDR3 loop: CASSRERGIWQFF. In DNA, the CDR3 is TGTGCCAGCAGCCGAGAGCGGGGAATTTGGCAGTTCTTC.

Only one count was recorded for this clone. CDR3 nucleotides: TGTGCCAGCAGTTTGGGGACCCCCCCAAACGAGCAGTACTTC. Translation: CASSLGTPPNEQYF. The rearrangement uses TRBV27 and TRBJ2-7; D tentatively reads TRBD1 or TRBD2 (5 bases each). Germline V gene lookup returns CDR1 MNHEY and CDR2 SMNVEV (reference sequence). This CDR3 has 14 amino acids. The V and J ends lost 3 bases and 5 bases respectively, with 14 bases between them.

This clone was seen only once. The V call is TRBV28, the J call TRBJ2-7; 13 bases match TRBD2. The V and J ends lost 5 bases and 1 base, in that order; junction bases with no gene match: 5. Germline values: CDR1 MDHEN, CDR2 SYDVKM. This CDR3 region has 16 residues. CDR3 in amino acids: CASSVPGLAGSYEQYF. CDR3 nucleotide sequence: TGTGCCAGCAGTGTCCCGGGACTAGCGGGATCCTACGAGCAGTACTTC.